This TCR beta chain stems from a study of blood T cell repertoires in COVID-19. CDR3 length: 15 residues. Germline V gene sequence: CDR1 SGHTA, CDR2 FQGTGA. V lost 3 bases and J 8 bases, leaving 17 bases between the germline ends. Profiled with immunoSEQ multiplex PCR; TCRdb holds only in-frame clones, not every one. Among about 180,000 clones listed, nearly 80% were seen once. The sequence derives from a woman in her 70s with acute or convalescent COVID-19. The chain links TRBV7-3 to TRBJ2-1, with D perhaps matching TRBD1 (6 bases). The sequenced material came from peripheral blood. The CDR3 protein is CASSLARTVWDEQFF. The CDR3 DNA reads TGTGCCAGCAGCTTGGCCCGGACAGTTTGGGATGAGCAGTTCTTC.